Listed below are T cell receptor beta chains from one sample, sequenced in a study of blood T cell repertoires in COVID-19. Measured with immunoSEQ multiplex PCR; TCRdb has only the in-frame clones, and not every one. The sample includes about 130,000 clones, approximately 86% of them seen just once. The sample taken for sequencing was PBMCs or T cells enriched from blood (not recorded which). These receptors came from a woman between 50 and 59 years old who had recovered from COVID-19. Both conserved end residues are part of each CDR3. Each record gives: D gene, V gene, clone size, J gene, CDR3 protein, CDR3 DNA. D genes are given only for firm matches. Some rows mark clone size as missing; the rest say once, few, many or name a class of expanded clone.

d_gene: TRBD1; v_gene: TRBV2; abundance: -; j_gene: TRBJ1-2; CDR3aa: CATEGTGQYGYTF; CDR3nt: TGTGCCACCGAAGGGACAGGACAGTATGGCTACACCTTC
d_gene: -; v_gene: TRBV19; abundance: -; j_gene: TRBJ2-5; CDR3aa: CASSGVSGETQYF; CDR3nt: TGTGCCAGTTCTGGGGTATCAGGGGAGACCCAGTACTTC
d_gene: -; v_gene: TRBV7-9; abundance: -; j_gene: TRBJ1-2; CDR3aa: CASSLAPGGYTF; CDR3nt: TGTGCCAGCAGCTTAGCGCCCGGTGGCTACACCTTC
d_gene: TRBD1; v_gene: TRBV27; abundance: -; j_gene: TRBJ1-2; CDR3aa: CASSFSDRGGGYTF; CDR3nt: TGTGCCAGCAGTTTCTCGGACAGGGGGGGTGGCTACACCTTC
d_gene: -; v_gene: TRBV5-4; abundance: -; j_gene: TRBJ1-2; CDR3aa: CASSWYGRETPGYTF; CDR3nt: TGTGCCAGCAGCTGGTACGGCAGGGAAACCCCAGGCTACACCTTC
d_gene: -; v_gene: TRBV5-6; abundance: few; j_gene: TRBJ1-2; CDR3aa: CASSTGEGRAYGYTF; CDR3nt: TGTGCCAGCAGCACCGGGGAGGGGAGAGCCTATGGCTACACCTTC
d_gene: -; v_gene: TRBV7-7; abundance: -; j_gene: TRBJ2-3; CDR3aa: CASSFGDSFTDTQYF; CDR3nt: TGTGCTAGCAGCTTTGGGGACTCCTTTACAGATACGCAGTATTTT
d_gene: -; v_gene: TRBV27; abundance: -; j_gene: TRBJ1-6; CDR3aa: CASSFEAGPNSPLHF; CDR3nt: TGTGCCAGCAGTTTTGAGGCAGGGCCTAATTCACCCCTCCACTTT
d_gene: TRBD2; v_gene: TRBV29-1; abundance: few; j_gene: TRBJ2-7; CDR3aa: CSVEISGDYEQYF; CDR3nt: TGCAGCGTTGAGATTAGCGGGGATTACGAGCAGTACTTC
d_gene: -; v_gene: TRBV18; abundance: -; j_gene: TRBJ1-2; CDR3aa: CASSLSDSLRGYTF; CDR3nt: TGTGCCAGCTCACTATCTGACAGCCTTCGTGGCTACACCTTC
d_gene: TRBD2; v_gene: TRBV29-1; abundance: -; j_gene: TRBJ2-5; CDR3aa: CSVEGAGLAGTNQETQYF; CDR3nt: TGCAGCGTTGAAGGGGCTGGGCTAGCGGGGACCAACCAAGAGACCCAGTACTTC
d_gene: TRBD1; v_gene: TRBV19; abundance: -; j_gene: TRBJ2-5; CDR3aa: CASSIADRGGETQYF; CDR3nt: TGTGCCAGTAGTATAGCGGACAGGGGCGGGGAGACCCAGTACTTC
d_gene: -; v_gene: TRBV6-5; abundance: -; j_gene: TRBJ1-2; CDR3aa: CASSTTLTGIYGYTF; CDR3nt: TGTGCCAGCAGTACTACTCTAACAGGGATCTATGGCTACACCTTC
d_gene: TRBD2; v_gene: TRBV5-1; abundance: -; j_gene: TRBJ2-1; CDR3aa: CASSPLAGGGGEQFF; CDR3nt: TGCGCCAGCAGTCCCCTAGCGGGGGGCGGGGGTGAGCAGTTCTTC
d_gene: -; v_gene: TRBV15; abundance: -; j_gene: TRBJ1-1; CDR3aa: CATTRGGTRVEAFF; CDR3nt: TGTGCCACCACCCGGGGGGGAACTAGGGTCGAAGCTTTCTTT